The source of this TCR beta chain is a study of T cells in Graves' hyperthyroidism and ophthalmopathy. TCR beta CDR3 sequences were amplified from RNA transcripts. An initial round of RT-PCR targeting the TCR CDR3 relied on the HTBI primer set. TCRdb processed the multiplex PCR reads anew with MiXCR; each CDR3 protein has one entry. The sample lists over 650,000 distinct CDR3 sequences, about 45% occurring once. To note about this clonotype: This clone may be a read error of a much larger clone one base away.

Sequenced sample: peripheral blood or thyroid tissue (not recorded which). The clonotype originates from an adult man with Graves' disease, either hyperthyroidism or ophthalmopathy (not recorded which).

The chain's CDR3 is CASSLGTGGSGTF. As DNA, the CDR3 is TGTGCCAGCAGCTTAGGGACAGGGGGGAGCGGCACCTTC. The gene calls are TRBV7-8 and TRBJ1-2; TRBD1 agrees at 10 bases. The germline CDR1 and CDR2 sequences are SGHVS and FQNEAQ. The CDR3 is made up of 13 amino acids. V lost 1 base, J lost 13 bases, and 6 bases stayed unmatched.